Below, 9 T cell receptor beta chains from the same sample are listed, as sequenced in a study of STAT3 mutations in large granular lymphocyte leukemia. The table came from immunoSEQ multiplex PCR; TCRdb's copy has only in-frame clones and leaves some out. The data show around 6,600 clones, with about 35% seen just once and over 15% held by the top ten. Their recognized antigens are unknown. Findings and limits, study-wide: At least one immunodominant TCR beta clonotype appeared in every T-cell large granular lymphocyte leukemia patient.

The sequenced material came from peripheral blood mononuclear cells. The receptors shown here come from a woman aged 40-49 years with T-cell large granular lymphocyte leukemia. Some clones in this sample may be carry-over from other donors' samples.

This clone came up a few times. The V and J genes are TRBV11-2 and TRBJ2-7, with TRBD1 matching 8 bases. Trimming cost V 5 bases and J 2 bases; bases outside gene matches: 5. The CDR3 sequence is 14 residues long. The germline V gene encodes CDR1 SGHAT and CDR2 FQNNGV. The CDR3 loop reads CASSPGTGTYEQYF. The CDR3 nucleotides are TGTGCCAGCAGCCCCGGGACAGGTACCTACGAGCAGTACTTC.

The chain has TRBV6-6 and TRBJ2-1; D possibly corresponds to TRBD1 (6 bases). CDR1 MNHNY and CDR2 SVGAGI come from the germline V gene (reference sequence). This CDR3 is 16 amino acids long. V gave up 6 bases and J gave up 6 bases, with 21 bases separating them. CDR3 bases: TGTGCCAGCAGCCAAACTGCGGCAGGGGCCTTCAATGAGCAGTTCTTC. As protein: CASSQTAAGAFNEQFF.

This clone was detected only a few times. The CDR3, as DNA: TGCGCCAGCAGCCCTCCGAGGACAGATTACAATGAGCAGTTCTTC. It translates to CASSPPRTDYNEQFF. V usage is TRBV5-1 and J usage is TRBJ2-1; possible D gene TRBD1, 6 bases. The CDR3 loop spans 15 amino acids. Germline V CDR1 and CDR2: SGHRS, YFSETQ. V lost 4 bases and J 4 bases, leaving 15 bases between the germline ends.

The chain links TRBV13 to TRBJ1-2; 9 nucleotides match TRBD1. V was clipped by 6 bases and J by 2 bases; unmatched bases: 10. Looked up from germline, CDR1 is PRHDT and CDR2 is FYEKMQ (reference sequence). The CDR3 loop spans 16 amino acids. The CDR3 DNA reads TGTGCCAGCAGTCTACAAACCGGGACAGGGAACTATGGCTACACCTTC. It is translated as CASSLQTGTGNYGYTF.

This chain connects TRBV28 to TRBJ1-2; no clear D gene. V lost 4 bases and J 6 bases, leaving 15 bases between the germline ends. Per the germline V gene, CDR1 is MDHEN and CDR2 is SYDVKM. This CDR3 contains 14 residues. CDR3 region: CASSSSAVKDGYTF. The CDR3 nucleotides are TGTGCCAGCAGTTCAAGCGCGGTGAAGGATGGCTACACCTTC.

The chain joins TRBV5-8 to TRBJ1-2; no clear D. The germline V gene has CDR1 SGHTS and CDR2 YDEGEE. The CDR3 is made up of 12 amino acids. V was clipped by 4 bases and J by 7 bases, with 11 bases between them. The CDR3 nucleotides read TGTGCCAGCAGCCTTGGCGGAGCTGGCTACACCTTC. Encoded protein: CASSLGGAGYTF.

This clone was observed a few times. CDR3 protein: CASTLGNTEAFF. The CDR3 DNA follows: TGTGCCAGCACATTGGGGAACACTGAAGCTTTCTTT. The V and J genes are TRBV2 and TRBJ1-1; the D is unclear. Germline CDR1 reads SNHLY; CDR2 reads FYNNEI. Deletions cut 7 bases from V and 1 base from J, with 7 bases between. The CDR3 runs 12 residues.

V and J are TRBV30 and TRBJ1-5; weak D call: TRBD1 (5 bases). Looked up from germline, CDR1 is GTSNPN and CDR2 is SVGIG (reference sequence). Trimming took 5 bases from V and 0 from J, leaving 8 bases between them. This CDR3 has 13 residues. DNA of the CDR3: TGTGCCTGGGCCAGGGATAGCAATCAGCCCCAGCATTTT. Its protein is CAWARDSNQPQHF.

V is TRBV6-1 and J is TRBJ1-6; D is possibly TRBD1 (5 bases). Germline loops: CDR1 MNHNS, CDR2 SASEGT. The CDR3 has 15 amino acids. V shed 6 bases and J shed 10 bases, with 19 bases lying between them. DNA for the CDR3: TGTGCCAGCAGGGGGACGGCGTCAGGGATCTCACCCCTCCACTTT. As protein: CASRGTASGISPLHF.